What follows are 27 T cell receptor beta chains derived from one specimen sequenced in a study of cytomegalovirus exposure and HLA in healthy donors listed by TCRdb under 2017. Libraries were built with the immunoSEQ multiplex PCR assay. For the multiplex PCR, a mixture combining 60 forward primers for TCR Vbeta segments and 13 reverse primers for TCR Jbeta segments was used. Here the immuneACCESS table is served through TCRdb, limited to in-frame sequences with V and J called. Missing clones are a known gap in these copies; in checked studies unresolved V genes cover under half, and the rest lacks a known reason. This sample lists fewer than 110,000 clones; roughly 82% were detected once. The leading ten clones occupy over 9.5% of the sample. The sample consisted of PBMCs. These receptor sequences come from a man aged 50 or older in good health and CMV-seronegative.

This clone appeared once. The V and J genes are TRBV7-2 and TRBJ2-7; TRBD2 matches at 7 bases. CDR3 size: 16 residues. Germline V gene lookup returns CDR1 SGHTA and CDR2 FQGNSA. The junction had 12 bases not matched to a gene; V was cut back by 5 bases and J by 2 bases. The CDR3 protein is CASSQPPGGSAYEQYF. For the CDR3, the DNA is TGTGCCAGCAGCCAACCCCCCGGCGGGAGCGCCTACGAGCAGTACTTC.

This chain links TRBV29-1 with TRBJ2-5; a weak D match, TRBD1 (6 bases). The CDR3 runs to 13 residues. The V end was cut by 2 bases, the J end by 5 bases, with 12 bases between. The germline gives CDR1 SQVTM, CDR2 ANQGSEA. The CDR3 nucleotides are TGCAGCGTTGAAACGCAGGGGTATGAGACCCAGTACTTC. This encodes CSVETQGYETQYF.

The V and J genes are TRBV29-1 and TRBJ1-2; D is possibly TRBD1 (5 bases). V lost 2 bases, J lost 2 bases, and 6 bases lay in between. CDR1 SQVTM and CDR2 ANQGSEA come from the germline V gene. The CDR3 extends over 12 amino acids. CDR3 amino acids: CSVESGNYGYTF. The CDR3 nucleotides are TGCAGCGTTGAATCAGGGAACTATGGCTACACCTTC.

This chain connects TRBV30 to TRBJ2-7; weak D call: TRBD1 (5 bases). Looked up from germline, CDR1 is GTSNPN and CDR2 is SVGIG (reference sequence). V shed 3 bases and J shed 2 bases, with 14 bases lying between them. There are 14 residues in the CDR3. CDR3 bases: TGTGCCTGGAGGCCGGACATTAAGACCTACGAGCAGTACTTC. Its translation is CAWRPDIKTYEQYF.

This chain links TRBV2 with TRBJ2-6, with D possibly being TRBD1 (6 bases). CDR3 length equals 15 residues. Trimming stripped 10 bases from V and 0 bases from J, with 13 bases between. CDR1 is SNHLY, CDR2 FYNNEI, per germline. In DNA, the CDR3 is TGTGCCACCCGACAGGATAGCTCTGGGGCCAACGTCCTGACTTTC. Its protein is CATRQDSSGANVLTF.

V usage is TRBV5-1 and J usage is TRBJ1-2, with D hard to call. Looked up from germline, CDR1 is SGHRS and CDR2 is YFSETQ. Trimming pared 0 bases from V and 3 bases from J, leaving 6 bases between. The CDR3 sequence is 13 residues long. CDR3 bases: TGCGCCAGCAGCTTGGCCCAGTACTATGGCTACACCTTC. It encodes CASSLAQYYGYTF. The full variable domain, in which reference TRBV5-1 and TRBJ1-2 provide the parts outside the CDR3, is KAGVTQTPRYLIKTRGQQVTLSCSPISGHRSVSWYQQTPGQGLQFLFEYFSETQRNKGNFPGRFSGRQFSNSRSEMNVSTLELGDSALYLCASSLAQYYGYTFGSGTRLTVV.

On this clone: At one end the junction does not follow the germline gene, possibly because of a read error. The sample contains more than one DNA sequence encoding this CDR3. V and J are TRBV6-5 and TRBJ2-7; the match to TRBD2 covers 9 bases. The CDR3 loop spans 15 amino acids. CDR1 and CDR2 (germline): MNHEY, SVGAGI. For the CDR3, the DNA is TGTGCTAGCAGCCCCGGACTAGCGACCCCCTACGAGCAGTACTTC. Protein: CASSPGLATPYEQYF.

DNA of the CDR3: TGTGCCAGCAGGTTCGGAGGGGGGGGGAGGCACGAGCAGTACTTC. This encodes CASRFGGGGRHEQYF. This chain uses TRBV28 with TRBJ2-5; tentative D call: TRBD2 (7 bases). The J call may not be correct, given that the DNA end is closer to TRBJ2-7. Per germline, CDR1 MDHEN and CDR2 SYDVKM. The CDR3 has 15 residues.

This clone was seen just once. The CDR3 DNA is TGTGCCAGCTCACCAGTTACAGGGCTAAACACTGAAGCTTTCTTT. Translation: CASSPVTGLNTEAFF. This chain links TRBV18 with TRBJ1-1, with D tentatively TRBD1 (6 bases). Germline CDR1 KGHSH, CDR2 LQKENI. The CDR3 contains 15 residues. V gave up 2 bases and J gave up 2 bases, with 12 bases separating them.

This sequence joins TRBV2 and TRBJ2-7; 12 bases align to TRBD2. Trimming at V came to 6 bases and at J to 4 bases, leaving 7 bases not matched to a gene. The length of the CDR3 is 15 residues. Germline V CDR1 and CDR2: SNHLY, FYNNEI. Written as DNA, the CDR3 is TGTGCCAGCAGAGACCCTAGCGGGAGGGGGTACGAGCAGTACTTC. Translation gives CASRDPSGRGYEQYF.

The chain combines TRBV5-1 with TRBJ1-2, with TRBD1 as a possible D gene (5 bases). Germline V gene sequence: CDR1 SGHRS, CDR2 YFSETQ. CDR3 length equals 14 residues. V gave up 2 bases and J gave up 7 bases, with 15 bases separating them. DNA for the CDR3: TGCGCCAGCAGCTTCATAGGAGGGGAAGGTGGCTACACCTTC. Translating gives CASSFIGGEGGYTF.

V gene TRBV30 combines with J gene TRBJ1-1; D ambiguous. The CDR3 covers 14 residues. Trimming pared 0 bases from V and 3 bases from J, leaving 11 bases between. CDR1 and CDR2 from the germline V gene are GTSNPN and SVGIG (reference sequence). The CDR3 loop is CAWSVRAGDTEAFF. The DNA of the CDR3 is TGTGCCTGGAGTGTAAGGGCCGGGGACACTGAAGCTTTCTTT.

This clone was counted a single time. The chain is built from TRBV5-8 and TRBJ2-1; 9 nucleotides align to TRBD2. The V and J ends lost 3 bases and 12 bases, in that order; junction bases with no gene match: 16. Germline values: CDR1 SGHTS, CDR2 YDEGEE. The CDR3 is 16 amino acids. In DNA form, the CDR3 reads TGTGCCAGCAGCTCCCTCATAAAAGCGGGAGGTGGGGCGCAGTTCTTC. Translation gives CASSSLIKAGGGAQFF. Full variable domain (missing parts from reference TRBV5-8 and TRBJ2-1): EAGVTQSPTHLIKTRGQQATLRCSPISGHTSVYWYQQALGLGLQFLLWYDEGEERNRGNFPPRFSGRQFPNYSSELNVNALELEDSALYLCASSSLIKAGGGAQFFGPGTRLTVL.

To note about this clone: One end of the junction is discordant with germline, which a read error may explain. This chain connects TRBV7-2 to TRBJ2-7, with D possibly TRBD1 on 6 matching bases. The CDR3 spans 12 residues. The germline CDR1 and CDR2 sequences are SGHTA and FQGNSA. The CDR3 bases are TGTGCCAGCAGCTCCACAGGGCCCTTTCTCCAGTTC. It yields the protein CASSSTGPFLQF.

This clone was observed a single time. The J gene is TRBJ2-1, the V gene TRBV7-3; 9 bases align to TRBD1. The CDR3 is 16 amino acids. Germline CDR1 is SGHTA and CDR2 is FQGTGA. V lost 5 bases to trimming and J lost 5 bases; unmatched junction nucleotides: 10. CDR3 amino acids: CASSRGGTGIHNEQFF. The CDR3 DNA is TGTGCCAGCAGCCGTGGGGGGACAGGGATCCACAATGAGCAGTTCTTC.

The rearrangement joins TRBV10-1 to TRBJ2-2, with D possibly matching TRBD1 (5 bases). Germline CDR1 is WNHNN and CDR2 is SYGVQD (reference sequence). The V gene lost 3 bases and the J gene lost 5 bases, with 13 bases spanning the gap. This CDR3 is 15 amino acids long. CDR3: CASSEGRARTGELFF. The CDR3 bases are TGCGCCAGCAGTGAAGGCAGGGCGAGGACCGGGGAGCTGTTTTTT.

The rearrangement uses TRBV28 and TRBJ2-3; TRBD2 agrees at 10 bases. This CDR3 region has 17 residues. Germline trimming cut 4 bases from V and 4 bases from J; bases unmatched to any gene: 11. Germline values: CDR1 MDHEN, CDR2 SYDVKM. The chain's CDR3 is CASSWGASGRKSDTQYF. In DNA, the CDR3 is TGTGCCAGCAGTTGGGGGGCTAGCGGGAGAAAGTCAGATACGCAGTATTTT.

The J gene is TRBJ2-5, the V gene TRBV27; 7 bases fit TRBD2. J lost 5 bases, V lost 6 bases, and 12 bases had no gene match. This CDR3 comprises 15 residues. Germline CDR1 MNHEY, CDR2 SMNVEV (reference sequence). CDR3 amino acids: CASRVRAGVQETQYF. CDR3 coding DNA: TGTGCCAGCAGAGTCAGGGCGGGAGTGCAGGAGACCCAGTACTTC.

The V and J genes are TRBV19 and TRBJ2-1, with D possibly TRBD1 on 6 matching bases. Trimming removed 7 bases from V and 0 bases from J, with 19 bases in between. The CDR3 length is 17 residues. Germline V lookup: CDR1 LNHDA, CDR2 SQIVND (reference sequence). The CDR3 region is CASKGLARGGSYNEQFF. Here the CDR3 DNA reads TGTGCCAGTAAAGGCCTCGCCAGGGGTGGCTCCTACAATGAGCAGTTCTTC.

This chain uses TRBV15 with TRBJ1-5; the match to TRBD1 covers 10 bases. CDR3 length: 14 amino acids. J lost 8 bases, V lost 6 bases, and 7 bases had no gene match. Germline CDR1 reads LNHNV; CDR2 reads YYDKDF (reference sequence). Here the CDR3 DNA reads TGTGCCACCAGTGCCGGACAGGGGGTGAAGCCCCAGCATTTT. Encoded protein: CATSAGQGVKPQHF.

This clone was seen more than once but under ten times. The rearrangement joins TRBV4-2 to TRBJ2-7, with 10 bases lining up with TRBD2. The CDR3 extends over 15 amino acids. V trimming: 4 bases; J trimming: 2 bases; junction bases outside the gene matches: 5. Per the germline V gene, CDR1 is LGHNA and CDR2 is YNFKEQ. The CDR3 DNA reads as TGTGCCAGCAGCCTACGGACTAGCGGAACCTACGAGCAGTACTTC. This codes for CASSLRTSGTYEQYF.

This CDR3 is CASSLGRGASTDTQYF. The CDR3 nucleotides read TGTGCCAGCAGCTTAGGGCGGGGGGCTAGCACAGATACGCAGTATTTT. This sequence joins TRBV7-9 and TRBJ2-3, with 8 bases matching TRBD2. CDR1 SEHNR and CDR2 FQNEAQ come from the germline V gene (reference sequence). V was clipped by 1 base and J by 0 bases; unmatched bases: 3. The CDR3 runs 16 residues. The full variable domain, with the rest looked up from reference TRBV7-9 and TRBJ2-3, is DTGVSQNPRHKITKRGQNVTFRCDPISEHNRLYWYRQTLGQGPEFLTYFQNEAQLEKSRLLSDRFSAERPKGSFSTLEIQRTEQGDSAMYLCASSLGRGASTDTQYFGPGTRLTVL.

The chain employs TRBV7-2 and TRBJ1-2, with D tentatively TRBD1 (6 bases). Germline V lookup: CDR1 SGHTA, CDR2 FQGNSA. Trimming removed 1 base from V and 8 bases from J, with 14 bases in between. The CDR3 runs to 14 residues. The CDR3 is CASSLEGQPSGYTF. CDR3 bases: TGTGCCAGCAGCTTAGAAGGACAGCCGAGCGGCTACACCTTC.

This CDR3 reads CASSLVVDTLRGQYF. In DNA form, the CDR3 reads TGTGCCAGCAGTTTAGTTGTAGATACTCTACGCGGGCAGTACTTC. This chain uses TRBV28 with TRBJ2-7; no definite D call. Germline CDR1 is MDHEN and CDR2 is SYDVKM. The CDR3 contains 15 residues. Trimming stripped 2 bases from V and 9 bases from J, with 20 bases between.

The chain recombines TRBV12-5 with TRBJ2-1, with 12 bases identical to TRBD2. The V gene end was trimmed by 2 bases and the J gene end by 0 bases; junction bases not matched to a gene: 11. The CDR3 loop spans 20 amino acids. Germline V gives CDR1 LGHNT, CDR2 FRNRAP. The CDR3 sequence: CASGLQELAGGLHSYNEQFF. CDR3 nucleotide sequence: TGTGCTAGTGGTTTGCAAGAACTAGCGGGGGGCCTACACTCCTACAATGAGCAGTTCTTC.

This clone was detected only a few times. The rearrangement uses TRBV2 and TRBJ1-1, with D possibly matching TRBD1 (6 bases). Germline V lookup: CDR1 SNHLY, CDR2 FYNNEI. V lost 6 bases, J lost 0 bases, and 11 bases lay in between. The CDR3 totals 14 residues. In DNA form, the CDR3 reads TGTGCCAGCAGGTACAGGGACCTGAACACTGAAGCTTTCTTT. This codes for CASRYRDLNTEAFF.

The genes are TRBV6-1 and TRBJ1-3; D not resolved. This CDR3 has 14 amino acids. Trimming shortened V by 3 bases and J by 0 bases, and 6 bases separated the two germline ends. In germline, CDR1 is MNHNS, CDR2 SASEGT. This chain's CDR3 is CASSDAISGNTIYF. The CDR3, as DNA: TGTGCCAGCAGTGACGCTATCTCTGGAAACACCATATATTTT.